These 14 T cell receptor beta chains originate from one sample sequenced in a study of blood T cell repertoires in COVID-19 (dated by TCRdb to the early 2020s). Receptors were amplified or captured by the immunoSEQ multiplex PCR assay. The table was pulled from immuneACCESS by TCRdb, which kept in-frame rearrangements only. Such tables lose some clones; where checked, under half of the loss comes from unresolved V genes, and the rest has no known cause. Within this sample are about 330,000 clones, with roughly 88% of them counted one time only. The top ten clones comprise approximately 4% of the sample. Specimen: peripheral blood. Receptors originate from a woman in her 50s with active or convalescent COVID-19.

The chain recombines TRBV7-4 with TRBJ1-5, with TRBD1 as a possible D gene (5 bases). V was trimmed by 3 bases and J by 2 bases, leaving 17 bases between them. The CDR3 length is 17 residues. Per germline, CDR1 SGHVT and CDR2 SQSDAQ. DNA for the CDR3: TGTGCCAGCAGCTTTTCGTCGGGGGGAATGGGCAATCAGCCCCAGCATTTT. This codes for CASSFSSGGMGNQPQHF.

For the CDR3, the DNA is TGTGCCAGCAGCTTACAGGGGTCCACCTCTAATGAAAAACTGTTTTTT. It specifies CASSLQGSTSNEKLFF. J is TRBJ1-4 and V is TRBV7-9; tentative D call: TRBD1 (6 bases). This CDR3 is 16 amino acids long. The V gene's germline CDR1 is SEHNR and CDR2 FQNEAQ (reference sequence). V shed 2 bases and J shed 3 bases, with 13 bases lying between them.

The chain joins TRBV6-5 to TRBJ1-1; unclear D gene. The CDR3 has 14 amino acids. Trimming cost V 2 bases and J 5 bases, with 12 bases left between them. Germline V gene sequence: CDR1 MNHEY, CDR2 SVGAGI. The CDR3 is CASSYRSGGTEAFF. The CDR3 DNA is TGTGCCAGCAGTTACAGGTCAGGAGGGACTGAAGCTTTCTTT.

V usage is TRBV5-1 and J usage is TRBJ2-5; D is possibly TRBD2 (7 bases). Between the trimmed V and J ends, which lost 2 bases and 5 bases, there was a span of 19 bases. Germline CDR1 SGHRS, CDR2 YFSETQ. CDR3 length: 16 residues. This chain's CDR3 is CASSFPGGGAYETQYF. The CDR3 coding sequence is TGCGCCAGCAGCTTCCCGGGTGGGGGGGCGTATGAGACCCAGTACTTC.

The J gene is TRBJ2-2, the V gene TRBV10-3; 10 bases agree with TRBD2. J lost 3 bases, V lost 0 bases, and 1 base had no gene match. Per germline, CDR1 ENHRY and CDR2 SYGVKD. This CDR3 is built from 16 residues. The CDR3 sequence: CAISESSGRHTGELFF. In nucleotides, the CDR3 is TGTGCCATCAGTGAGTCTAGCGGGAGGCACACCGGGGAGCTGTTTTTT.

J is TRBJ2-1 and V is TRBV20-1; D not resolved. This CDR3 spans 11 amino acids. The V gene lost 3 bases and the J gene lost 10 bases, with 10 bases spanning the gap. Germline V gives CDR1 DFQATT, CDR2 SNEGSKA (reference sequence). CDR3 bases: TGCAGTGCTAGTCGTGATCGGGAGCAGTTCTTC. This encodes CSASRDREQFF.

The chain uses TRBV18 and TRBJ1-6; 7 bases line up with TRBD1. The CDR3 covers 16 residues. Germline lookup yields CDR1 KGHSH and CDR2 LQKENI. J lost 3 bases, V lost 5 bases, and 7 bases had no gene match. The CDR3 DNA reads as TGTGCCAGCTCATTCGAACAGGGGCTCTATAATTCACCCCTCCACTTT. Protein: CASSFEQGLYNSPLHF.

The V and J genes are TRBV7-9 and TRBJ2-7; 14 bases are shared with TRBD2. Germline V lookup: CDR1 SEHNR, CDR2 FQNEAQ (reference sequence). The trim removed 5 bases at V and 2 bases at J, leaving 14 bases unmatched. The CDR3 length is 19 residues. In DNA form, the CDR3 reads TGTGCCAGCAGCCCCACACCGGGACTAGCGGGAGTTAGAACCTACGAGCAGTACTTC. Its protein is CASSPTPGLAGVRTYEQYF.

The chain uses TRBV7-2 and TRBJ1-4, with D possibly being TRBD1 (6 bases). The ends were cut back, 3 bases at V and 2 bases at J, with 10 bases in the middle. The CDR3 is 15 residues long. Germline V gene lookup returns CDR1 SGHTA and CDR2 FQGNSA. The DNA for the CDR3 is TGTGCCAGCAGCTTTACAGGGTCCACTAATGAAAAACTGTTTTTT. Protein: CASSFTGSTNEKLFF.

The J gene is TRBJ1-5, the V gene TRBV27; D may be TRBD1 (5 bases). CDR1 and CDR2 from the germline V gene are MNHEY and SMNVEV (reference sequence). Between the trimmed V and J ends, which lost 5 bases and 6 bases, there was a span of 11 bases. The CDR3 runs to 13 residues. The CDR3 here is CASSQGLGQPQHF. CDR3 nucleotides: TGTGCCAGCAGTCAGGGATTAGGTCAGCCCCAGCATTTT.

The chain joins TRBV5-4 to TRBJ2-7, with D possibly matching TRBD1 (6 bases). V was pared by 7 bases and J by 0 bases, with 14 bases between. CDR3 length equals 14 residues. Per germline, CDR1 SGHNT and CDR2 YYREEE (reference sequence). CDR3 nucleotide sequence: TGTGCCAGCGGCCGGGACACCAGCTCCTACGAGCAGTACTTC. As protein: CASGRDTSSYEQYF.

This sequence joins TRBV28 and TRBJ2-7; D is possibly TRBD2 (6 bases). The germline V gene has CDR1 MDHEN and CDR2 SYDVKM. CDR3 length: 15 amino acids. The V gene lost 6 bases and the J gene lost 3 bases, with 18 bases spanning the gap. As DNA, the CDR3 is TGTGCCAGCAGGAATATGGTGGGCGGGGACTACGAGCAGTACTTC. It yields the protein CASRNMVGGDYEQYF.

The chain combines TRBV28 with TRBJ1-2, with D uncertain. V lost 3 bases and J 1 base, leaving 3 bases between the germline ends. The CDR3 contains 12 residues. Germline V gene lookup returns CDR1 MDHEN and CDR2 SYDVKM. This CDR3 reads CASSFGNYGYTF. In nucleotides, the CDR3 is TGTGCCAGCAGTTTCGGTAACTATGGCTACACCTTC.

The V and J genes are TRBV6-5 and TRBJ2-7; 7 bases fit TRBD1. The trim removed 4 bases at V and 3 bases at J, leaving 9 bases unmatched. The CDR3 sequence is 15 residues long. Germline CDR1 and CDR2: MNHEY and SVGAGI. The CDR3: CASSFRQGRGYEQYF. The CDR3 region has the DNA TGTGCCAGCAGTTTCAGACAGGGTCGGGGCTACGAGCAGTACTTC.